This T cell receptor beta chain derives from a study of T-cell memory formation after mild COVID-19. Looking at the study overall: The TCR clusters were mostly specific to one donor. Findings and caveats of the study: Later expanders leaned toward CD4+, whereas clones contracting from day 15 to 85 were balanced CD4/CD8. Cross-reactive memory seemingly joined, as some responding clones were found in pre-infection memory.

Employing constant-segment primers, 5'RACE generated TCR alpha and TCR beta cDNA libraries bearing sample barcodes and UMIs. Each CDR3 protein is one row after TCRdb ran MiXCR on the 5' RACE reads. This sample has some 190,000 distinct CDR3 sequences, with roughly 18% found just once. V lost 6 bases, J lost 4 bases, and 19 bases lay in between. This CDR3 is 16 amino acids long. The germline gives CDR1 MNHEY, CDR2 SVGEGT. This clonotype has more than one count but fewer than ten. What it binds is unknown. This chain uses TRBV6-2 or TRBV6-3 with TRBJ2-1; D might be TRBD1 (6 bases). This receptor was identified in an adult woman who had mild COVID-19 (a few samples of this study predate the infection). Cell type and time point are not known. The sequenced sample consisted of PBMCs or a T cell subset sorted from them (not recorded which). The CDR3 region is CASSPVRGMNYNEQFF. In nucleotides, the CDR3 is TGTGCCAGCAGCCCGGTCAGGGGAATGAATTACAATGAGCAGTTCTTC.